The rows below give T cell receptor beta chains drawn from one sample of a study of CD8 T cell repertoires and HIV-1 epitope variants. Clones were read by immunoSEQ multiplex PCR, and TCRdb kept only the in-frame ones, dropping some. The data show 4,000 to 6,500 clones, about 63% seen once. What these receptors recognize is not known. The source material was cultured CD8+ T cells derived from PBMCs. These receptors all stem from a male donor with HIV. CDR3s include the opening cysteine and the closing phenylalanine or tryptophan. D genes are given only for firm matches. Size is omitted from some rows. Given values are once, few, many or a class for expanded clones.

>TRBV7-9|12|-|-|TRBJ2-2
TGTGCCAGCAGCCAGGACTCCGGGGAGCTGTTTTTT
CASSQDSGELFF
>TRBV28|15|TRBD1|-|TRBJ2-3
TGTGCCAGCAGTTTACTGACAGGGAGCGCAGATACGCAGTATTTT
CASSLLTGSADTQYF
>TRBV16|14|-|-|TRBJ2-5
TGTGCCAGCAGCCCCCCGGGCAGGCAAGAGACCCAGTACTTC
CASSPPGRQETQYF
>TRBV19|15|-|-|TRBJ2-2
TGTGCCAGTAGTATTTCGACAGTGAACACCGGGGAGCTGTTTTTT
CASSISTVNTGELFF
>TRBV27|15|TRBD2|medium-sized|TRBJ2-2
TGTGCCAGGAAGCTAGCGGGGAGGAACACCGGGGAGCTGTTTTTT
CARKLAGRNTGELFF
>TRBV6-5|16|TRBD1|-|TRBJ2-2
TGTGCCAGCAGTTACTTTATTACAGGGGGCAGCGGGGAGCTGTTTTTT
CASSYFITGGSGELFF
>TRBV7-9|16|TRBD1|-|TRBJ1-1
TGTGCCAGCAGCTTAGGTCCCGGGACAGATTACACTGAAGCTTTCTTT
CASSLGPGTDYTEAFF
>TRBV7-8|14|-|once|TRBJ2-7
TGTGCCAGCAGCTTAGACCTAGCGAGGAACGAGCAGTACTTC
CASSLDLARNEQYF
>TRBV28|16|-|-|TRBJ2-1
TGTGCCAGCAGTTTAGGGGGCTCCGCTTTCTACAATGAGCAGTTCTTC
CASSLGGSAFYNEQFF
>TRBV5-1|15|TRBD2|-|TRBJ2-1
TGCGCCAGCAGCTTGAGCGGGAGTAACCCGAATGAGCAGTTCTTC
CASSLSGSNPNEQFF
>TRBV7-9|12|-|few|TRBJ2-2
TGTGCACGGTGGGAGAACACCGGGGAGCTGTTTTTT
CARWENTGELFF
>TRBV28|13|-|large|TRBJ1-1
TGTGCCAGCAGTTTATTGGGCTCGGGGGAAGCTTTCTTT
CASSLLGSGEAFF
>TRBV27|12|-|-|TRBJ1-1
TGTGCCAGCAGACAGGGAAAGACTGAAGCTTTCTTT
CASRQGKTEAFF
>TRBV9|14|-|once|TRBJ2-7
TGTGCCAGCAGCTCAGGTGTTTCGCCCTACGAGCAGTACTTC
CASSSGVSPYEQYF
>TRBV5-4|15|-|-|TRBJ2-7
TGTGCCAGCAGCTTTATGGGGGGACCGACCTACGAGCAGTACTTC
CASSFMGGPTYEQYF
>TRBV7-7|15|TRBD1|-|TRBJ1-4
TGTGCTAGCAGCCCAGGGGGCGCGGTCGATGAAAAACTGTTTTTT
CASSPGGAVDEKLFF
>TRBV7-2|15|TRBD1|-|TRBJ1-5
TGTGCCAGCAGTATGGGAGGACAGGGTGGCCAGCCCCAGCATTTT
CASSMGGQGGQPQHF
>TRBV5-5|14|-|-|TRBJ1-3
TGTGCCAGCAGCTCCCCTCTCTCTGGAAACACCATATATTTT
CASSSPLSGNTIYF
>TRBV4-1|15|-|-|TRBJ1-6
TGCGCCAGCAGCCAAGCGGCGGGGGATAGCTCACCCCTCCACTTT
CASSQAAGDSSPLHF
>TRBV4-1|17|TRBD2|-|TRBJ2-1
TGCGCCAGCAGCCAAGACCGCCCTAGCGGGGTTTACAATGAGCAGTTCTTC
CASSQDRPSGVYNEQFF
>TRBV7-3|13|-|medium-sized|TRBJ1-1
TGTGCCAGCAGGGACTCAGGGAACACTGAAGCTTTCTTT
CASRDSGNTEAFF
>TRBV27|13|-|-|TRBJ2-5
TGTGCCAGCAAGGGAGGCCTCCAAGAGACCCAGTACTTC
CASKGGLQETQYF
>TRBV4-1|15|-|few|TRBJ1-1
TGCGCCAGCAGCCAACTAATCTCAGGAAACACTGAAGCTTTCTTT
CASSQLISGNTEAFF
>TRBV6-6|13|-|-|TRBJ1-1
TGTGCCAGCAGTTACGGGAGGGACATGATAGCTTTCTTT
CASSYGRDMIAFF
>TRBV28|14|-|-|TRBJ2-3
TGTGCCAGCAGGGGGGAAAGAACTGCAGATACGCAGTATTTT
CASRGERTADTQYF
>TRBV6-1|15|TRBD1|-|TRBJ2-3
TGTGCCAGCAGTCCCACAGGGGCGAGCACAGATACGCAGTATTTT
CASSPTGASTDTQYF
>TRBV19|14|TRBD1|-|TRBJ2-5
TGTGCCAGTACCCTTAGACAGGGGGCGGAGACCCAGTACTTC
CASTLRQGAETQYF
>TRBV7-9|17|TRBD2|medium-sized|TRBJ2-1
TGTGCCAGCAGCTTAATAGCGGGGGGTGGCTCCTACAATGAGCAGTTCTTC
CASSLIAGGGSYNEQFF
>TRBV9|14|-|-|TRBJ2-7
TGTGCCAGCAGCGTAAACGGCAGAAACTACGAGCAGTACTTC
CASSVNGRNYEQYF